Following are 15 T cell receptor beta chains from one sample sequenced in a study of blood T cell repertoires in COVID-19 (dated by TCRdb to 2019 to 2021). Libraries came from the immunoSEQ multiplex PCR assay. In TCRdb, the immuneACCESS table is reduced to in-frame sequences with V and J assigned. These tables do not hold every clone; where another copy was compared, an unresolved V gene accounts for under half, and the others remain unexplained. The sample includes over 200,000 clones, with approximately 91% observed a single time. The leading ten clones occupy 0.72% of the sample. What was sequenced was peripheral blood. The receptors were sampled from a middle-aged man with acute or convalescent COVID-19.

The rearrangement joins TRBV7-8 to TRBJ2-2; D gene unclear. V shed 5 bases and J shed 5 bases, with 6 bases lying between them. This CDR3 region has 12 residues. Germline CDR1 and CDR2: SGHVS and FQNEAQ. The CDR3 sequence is CASSLGTGELFF. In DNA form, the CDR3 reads TGTGCCAGCAGCCTCGGGACCGGGGAGCTGTTTTTT.

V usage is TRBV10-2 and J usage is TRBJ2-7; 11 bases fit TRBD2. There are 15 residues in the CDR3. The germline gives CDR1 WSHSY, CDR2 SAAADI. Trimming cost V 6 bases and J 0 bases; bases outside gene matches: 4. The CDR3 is CASRTSGGLSYEQYF. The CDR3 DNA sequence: TGCGCCAGCAGAACTAGCGGGGGACTCTCCTACGAGCAGTACTTC.

In nucleotides, the CDR3 is TGTGCCAGCAGCTTTACAGGAGCCACAACTAATGAAAAACTGTTTTTT. It encodes CASSFTGATTNEKLFF. The chain joins TRBV5-4 to TRBJ1-4, with D perhaps TRBD1 (5 bases). Germline loops: CDR1 SGHNT, CDR2 YYREEE (reference sequence). Trimming took 2 bases from V and 0 from J, leaving 11 bases between them. This CDR3 comprises 16 residues.

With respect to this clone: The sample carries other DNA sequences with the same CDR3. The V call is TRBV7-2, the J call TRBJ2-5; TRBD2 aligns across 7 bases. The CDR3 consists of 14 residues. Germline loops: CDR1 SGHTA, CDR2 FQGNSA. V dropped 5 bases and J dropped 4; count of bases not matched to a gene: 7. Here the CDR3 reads CASSLSGRGETQYF. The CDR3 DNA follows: TGTGCCAGCAGCCTTAGCGGGCGGGGAGAGACCCAGTACTTC. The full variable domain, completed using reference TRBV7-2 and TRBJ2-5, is GAGVSQSPSNKVTEKGKDVELRCDPISGHTALYWYRQSLGQGLEFLIYFQGNSAPDKSGLPSDRFSAERTGGSVSTLTIQRTQQEDSAVYLCASSLSGRGETQYFGPGTRLLVL.

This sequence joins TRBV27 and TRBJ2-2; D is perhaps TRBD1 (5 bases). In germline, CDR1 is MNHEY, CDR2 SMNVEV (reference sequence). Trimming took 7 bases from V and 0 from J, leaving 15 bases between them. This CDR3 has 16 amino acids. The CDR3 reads CASKSTTAPNTGELFF. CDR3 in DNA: TGTGCCAGCAAGTCCACGACAGCCCCGAACACCGGGGAGCTGTTTTTT.

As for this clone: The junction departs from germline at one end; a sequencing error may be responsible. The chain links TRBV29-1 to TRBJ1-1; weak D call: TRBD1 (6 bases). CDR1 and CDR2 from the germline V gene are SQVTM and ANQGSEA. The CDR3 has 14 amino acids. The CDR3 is CSVEGFRGGTEAFF. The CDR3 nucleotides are TGCAGCGTCGAAGGTTTCAGGGGAGGGACTGAAGCTTTCTTT.

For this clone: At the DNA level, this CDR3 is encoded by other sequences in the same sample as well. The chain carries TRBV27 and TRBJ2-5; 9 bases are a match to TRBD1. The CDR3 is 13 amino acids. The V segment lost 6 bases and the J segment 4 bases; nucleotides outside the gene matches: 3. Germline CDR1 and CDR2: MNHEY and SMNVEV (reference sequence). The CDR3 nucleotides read TGTGCCAGCAGGGGACAGGGTGGAGAGACCCAGTACTTC. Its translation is CASRGQGGETQYF.

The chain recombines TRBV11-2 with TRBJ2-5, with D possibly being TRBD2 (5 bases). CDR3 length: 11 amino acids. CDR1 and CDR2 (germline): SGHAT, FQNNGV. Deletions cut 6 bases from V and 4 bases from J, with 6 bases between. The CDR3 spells CASRSGETQYF. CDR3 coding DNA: TGTGCCAGCAGGAGCGGAGAGACCCAGTACTTC.

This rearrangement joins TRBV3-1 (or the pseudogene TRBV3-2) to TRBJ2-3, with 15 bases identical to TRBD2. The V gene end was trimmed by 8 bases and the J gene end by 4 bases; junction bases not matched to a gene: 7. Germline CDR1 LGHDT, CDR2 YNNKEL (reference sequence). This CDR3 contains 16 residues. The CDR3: CASEGLAGGIADTQYF. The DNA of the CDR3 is TGTGCCAGCGAGGGACTAGCGGGAGGAATAGCAGATACGCAGTATTTT.

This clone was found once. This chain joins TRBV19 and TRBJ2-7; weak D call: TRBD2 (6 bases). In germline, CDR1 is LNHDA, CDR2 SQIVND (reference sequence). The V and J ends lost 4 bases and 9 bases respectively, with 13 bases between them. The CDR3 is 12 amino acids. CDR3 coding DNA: TGTGCCAGTAGTACGGGACTCCTCGGGCAGTACTTC. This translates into CASSTGLLGQYF.

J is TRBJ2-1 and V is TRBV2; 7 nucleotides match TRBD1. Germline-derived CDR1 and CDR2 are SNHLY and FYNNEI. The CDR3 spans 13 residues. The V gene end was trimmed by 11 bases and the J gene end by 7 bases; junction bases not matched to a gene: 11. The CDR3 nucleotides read TGTGCCGGTAACCTTAACAGGGGTAATGAGCAGTTCTTC. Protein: CAGNLNRGNEQFF. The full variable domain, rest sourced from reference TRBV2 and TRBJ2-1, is EPEVTQTPSHQVTQMGQEVILRCVPISNHLYFYWYRQILGQKVEFLVSFYNNEISEKSEIFDDQFSVERPDGSNFTLKIRSTKLEDSAMYFCAGNLNRGNEQFFGPGTRLTVL.

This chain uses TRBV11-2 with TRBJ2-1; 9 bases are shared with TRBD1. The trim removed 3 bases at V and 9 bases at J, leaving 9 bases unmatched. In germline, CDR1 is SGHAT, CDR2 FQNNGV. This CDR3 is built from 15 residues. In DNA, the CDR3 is TGTGCCAGCAGCTTCGGGACAGGGTGGTCGAGTGAGCAGTTCTTC. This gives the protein CASSFGTGWSSEQFF. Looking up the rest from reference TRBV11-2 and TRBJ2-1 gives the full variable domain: EAGVAQSPRYKIIEKRQSVAFWCNPISGHATLYWYQQILGQGPKLLIQFQNNGVVDDSQLPKDRFSAERLKGVDSTLKIQPAKLEDSAVYLCASSFGTGWSSEQFFGPGTRLTVL.

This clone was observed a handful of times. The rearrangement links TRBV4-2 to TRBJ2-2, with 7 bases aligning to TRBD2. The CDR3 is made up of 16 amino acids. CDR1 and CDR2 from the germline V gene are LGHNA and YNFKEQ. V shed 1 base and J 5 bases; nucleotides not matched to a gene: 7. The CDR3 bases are TGTGCCAGCAGCCAAGGGAGCGGGGCGGCGACCGGGGAGCTGTTTTTT. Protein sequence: CASSQGSGAATGELFF.

The CDR3 sequence is CASSLKQGAGETQYF. Here the CDR3 DNA reads TGTGCCAGCAGCTTGAAACAGGGGGCAGGAGAGACCCAGTACTTC. V and J are TRBV5-4 and TRBJ2-5, with 9 bases fitting TRBD1. There are 15 residues in the CDR3. The germline gives CDR1 SGHNT, CDR2 YYREEE (reference sequence). The V and J ends lost 1 base and 4 bases, in that order; junction bases with no gene match: 5.

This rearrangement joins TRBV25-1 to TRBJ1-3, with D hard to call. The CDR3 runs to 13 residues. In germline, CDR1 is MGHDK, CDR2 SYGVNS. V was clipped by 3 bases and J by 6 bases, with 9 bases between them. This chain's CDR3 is CASSESLENTIYF. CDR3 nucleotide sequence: TGTGCCAGCAGTGAGTCACTCGAAAACACCATATATTTT.